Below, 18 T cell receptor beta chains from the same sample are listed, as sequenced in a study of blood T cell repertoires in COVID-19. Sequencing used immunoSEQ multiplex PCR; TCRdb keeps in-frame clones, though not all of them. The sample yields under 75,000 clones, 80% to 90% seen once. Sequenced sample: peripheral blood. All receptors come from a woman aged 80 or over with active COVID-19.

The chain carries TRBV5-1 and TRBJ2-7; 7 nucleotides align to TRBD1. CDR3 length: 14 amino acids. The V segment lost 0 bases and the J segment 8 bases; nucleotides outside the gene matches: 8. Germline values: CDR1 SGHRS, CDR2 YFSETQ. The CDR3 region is CASSLDQGELKQYF. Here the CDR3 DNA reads TGCGCCAGCAGCTTGGATCAGGGGGAGCTCAAGCAGTACTTC.

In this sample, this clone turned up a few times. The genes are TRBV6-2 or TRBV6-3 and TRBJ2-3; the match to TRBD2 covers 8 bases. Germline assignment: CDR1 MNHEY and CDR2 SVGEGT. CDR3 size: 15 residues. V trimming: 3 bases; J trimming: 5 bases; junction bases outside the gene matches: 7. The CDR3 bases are TGTGCCAGCAGTTATTCTTACAGCGGGGGAGATACGCAGTATTTT. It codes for CASSYSYSGGDTQYF.

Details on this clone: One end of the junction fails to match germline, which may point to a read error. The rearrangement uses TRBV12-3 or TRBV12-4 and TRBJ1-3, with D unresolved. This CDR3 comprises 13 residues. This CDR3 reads CATSSVGGNTIYF. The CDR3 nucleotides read TGTGCCACCAGTTCGGTCGGTGGAAACACCATATATTTT.

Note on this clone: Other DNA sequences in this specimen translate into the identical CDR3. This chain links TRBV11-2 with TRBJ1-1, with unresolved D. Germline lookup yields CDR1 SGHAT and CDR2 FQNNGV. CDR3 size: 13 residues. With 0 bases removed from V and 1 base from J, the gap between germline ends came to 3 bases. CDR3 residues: CASSLDRNTEAFF. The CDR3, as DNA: TGTGCCAGCAGCTTAGACAGGAACACTGAAGCTTTCTTT. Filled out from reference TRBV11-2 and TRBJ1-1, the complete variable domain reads EAGVAQSPRYKIIEKRQSVAFWCNPISGHATLYWYQQILGQGPKLLIQFQNNGVVDDSQLPKDRFSAERLKGVDSTLKIQPAKLEDSAVYLCASSLDRNTEAFFGQGTRLTVV.

The CDR3 DNA reads TGTGCCAGCAGCCTAGTAGAAGGGGATTCACCCCTCCACTTT. Its protein is CASSLVEGDSPLHF. This chain uses TRBV28 with TRBJ1-6; D might be TRBD1 (5 bases). V was shortened by 6 bases and J by 8 bases, with 14 bases between the two germline ends. Germline V gives CDR1 MDHEN, CDR2 SYDVKM. The CDR3 length is 14 residues.

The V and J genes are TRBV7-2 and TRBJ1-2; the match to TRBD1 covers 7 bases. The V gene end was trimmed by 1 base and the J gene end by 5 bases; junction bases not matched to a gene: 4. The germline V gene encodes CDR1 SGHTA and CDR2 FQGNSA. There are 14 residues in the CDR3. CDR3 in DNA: TGTGCCAGCAGCTTAGAGCAGGGGGTATATGGCTACACCTTC. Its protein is CASSLEQGVYGYTF.

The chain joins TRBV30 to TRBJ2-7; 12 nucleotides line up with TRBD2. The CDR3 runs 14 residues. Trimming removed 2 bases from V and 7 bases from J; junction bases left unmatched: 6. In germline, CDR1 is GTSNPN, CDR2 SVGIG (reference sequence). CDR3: CAWSLGLAGGEQYF. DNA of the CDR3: TGTGCCTGGAGTCTGGGACTAGCGGGTGGGGAGCAGTACTTC.

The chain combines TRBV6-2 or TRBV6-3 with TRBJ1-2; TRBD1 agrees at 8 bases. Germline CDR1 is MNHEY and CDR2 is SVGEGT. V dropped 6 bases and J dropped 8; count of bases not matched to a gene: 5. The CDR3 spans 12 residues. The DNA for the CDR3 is TGTGCCAGCAGCTGGACAGGGCAAGGCTACACCTTC. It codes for CASSWTGQGYTF.

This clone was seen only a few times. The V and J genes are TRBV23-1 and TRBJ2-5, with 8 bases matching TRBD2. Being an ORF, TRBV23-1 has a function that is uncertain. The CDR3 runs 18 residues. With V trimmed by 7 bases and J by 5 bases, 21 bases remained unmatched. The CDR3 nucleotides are TGCGCCAGCAACCTGAGGTGGGATATGGCGGGGGGAGGGGAGACCCAGTACTTC. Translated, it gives CASNLRWDMAGGGETQYF.

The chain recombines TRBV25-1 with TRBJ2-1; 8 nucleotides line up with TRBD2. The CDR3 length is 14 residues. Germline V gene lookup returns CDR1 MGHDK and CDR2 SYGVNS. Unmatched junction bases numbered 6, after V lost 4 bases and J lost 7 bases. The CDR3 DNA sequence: TGTGCCAGCAGTGGGGGCGGGGGGTGGAATGAGCAGTTCTTC. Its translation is CASSGGGGWNEQFF. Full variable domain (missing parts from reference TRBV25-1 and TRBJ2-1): EADIYQTPRYLVIGTGKKITLECSQTMGHDKMYWYQQDPGMELHLIHYSYGVNSTEKGDLSSESTVSRIRTEHFPLTLESARPSHTSQYLCASSGGGGWNEQFFGPGTRLTVL.

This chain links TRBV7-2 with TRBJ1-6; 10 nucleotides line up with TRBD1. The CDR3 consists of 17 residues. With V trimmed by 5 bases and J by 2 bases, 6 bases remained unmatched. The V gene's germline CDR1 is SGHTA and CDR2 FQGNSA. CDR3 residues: CASSLRQGATYNSPLHF. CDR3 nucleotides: TGTGCCAGCAGCCTACGACAGGGGGCTACCTATAATTCACCCCTCCACTTT. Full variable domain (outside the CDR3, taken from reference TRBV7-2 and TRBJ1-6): GAGVSQSPSNKVTEKGKDVELRCDPISGHTALYWYRQSLGQGLEFLIYFQGNSAPDKSGLPSDRFSAERTGGSVSTLTIQRTQQEDSAVYLCASSLRQGATYNSPLHFGNGTRLTVT.

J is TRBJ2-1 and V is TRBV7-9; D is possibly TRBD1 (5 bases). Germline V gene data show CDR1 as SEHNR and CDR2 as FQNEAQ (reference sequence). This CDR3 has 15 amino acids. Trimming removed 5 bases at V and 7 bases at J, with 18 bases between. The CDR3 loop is CASSLARVLSNEQFF. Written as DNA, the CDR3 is TGTGCCAGCAGCCTCGCCAGGGTATTGAGTAATGAGCAGTTCTTC.

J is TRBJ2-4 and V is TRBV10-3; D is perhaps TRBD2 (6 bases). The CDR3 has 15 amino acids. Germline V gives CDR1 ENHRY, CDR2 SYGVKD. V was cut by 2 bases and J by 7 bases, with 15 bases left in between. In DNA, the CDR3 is TGTGCCATCAGTGAGACTCTAGACGGAGGGAACATTCAGTACTTC. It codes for CAISETLDGGNIQYF.

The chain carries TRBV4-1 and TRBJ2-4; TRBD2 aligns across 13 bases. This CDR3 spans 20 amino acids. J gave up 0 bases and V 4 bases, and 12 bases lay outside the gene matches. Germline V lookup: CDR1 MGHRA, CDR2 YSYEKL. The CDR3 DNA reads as TGCGCCAGCAGCCCGGGCGCACTAGCGGGGGGGAAACTAGCCAAAAACATTCAGTACTTC. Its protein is CASSPGALAGGKLAKNIQYF.

This CDR3 is CASSHRGGRWYGYTF. DNA for the CDR3: TGTGCCAGCAGCCACAGAGGGGGAAGATGGTATGGCTACACCTTC. The chain uses TRBV14 and TRBJ1-2, with a possible D match to TRBD1 (6 bases). Germline V CDR1 and CDR2: SGHDN, FVKESK. Trimming took off 3 bases at V and 5 bases at J, with 16 bases between the two ends. The CDR3 is 15 residues long.

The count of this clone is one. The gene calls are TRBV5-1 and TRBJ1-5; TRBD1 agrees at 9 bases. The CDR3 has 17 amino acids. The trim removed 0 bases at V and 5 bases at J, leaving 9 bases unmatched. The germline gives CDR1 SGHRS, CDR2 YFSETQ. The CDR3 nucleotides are TGCGCCAGCAGCTTGGCCCCCCTGCGACAGGGGGATCAGCCCCAGCATTTT. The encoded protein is CASSLAPLRQGDQPQHF.

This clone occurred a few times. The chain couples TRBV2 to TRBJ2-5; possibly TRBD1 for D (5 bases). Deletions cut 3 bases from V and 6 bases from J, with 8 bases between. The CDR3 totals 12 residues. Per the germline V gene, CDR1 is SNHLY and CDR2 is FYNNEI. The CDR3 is CASSEDKQTQYF. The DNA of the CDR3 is TGTGCCAGCAGTGAGGACAAACAGACCCAGTACTTC.

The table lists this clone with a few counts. CDR3 sequence: CAITRGRGQPQHF. CDR3 nucleotides: TGTGCCATCACCAGGGGCCGGGGACAGCCCCAGCATTTT. This sequence joins TRBV10-3 and TRBJ1-5; D is perhaps TRBD1 (6 bases). Trimming removed 7 bases from V and 7 bases from J, with 14 bases in between. Germline-derived CDR1 and CDR2 are ENHRY and SYGVKD. CDR3 size: 13 residues.